This T cell receptor (beta chain) emerged from a study of molecular identifiers for immune sequencing clone quantification. The study's findings and limits: Highly expanded clone sizes could be underestimated by identical TCR molecules that share a barcode. Clonotypes topping 20 RNA copies carried over 98% of effector molecules but under 1% of naive ones.

Germline V gene lookup returns CDR1 MNHNY and CDR2 SVGAGI (reference sequence). This CDR3 is 16 amino acids long. Deletions cut 8 bases from V and 0 bases from J, with 17 bases between. Listed TCR primers, together with previously described methods, were used for the bulk TCR libraries. One entry per CDR3 protein, called by TCRdb with MiXCR from the PCR reads. The top ten hold around 0.78% of the sample, which has a few hundred thousand distinct CDR3 sequences, roughly 26% seen once. Notes on this clonotype: The antigen remains undetermined. A much bigger clone sits one base away, suggesting this may be a read error.

What was sequenced was naive CD8+ T cells from blood, with Jurkat cell RNA spiked in. Subset defined: FACS-sorted CD8+CD4-CCR7+CD45RA+ naive T cells. The chain employs TRBV6-6 and TRBJ2-4; perhaps TRBD1 as D (6 bases). The source is a human donor in good health. Some libraries in this study had Jurkat cell RNA spiked in. CDR3 region: CASGRPQGLAKNIQYF. CDR3 bases: TGTGCCAGCGGGAGACCTCAGGGGCTAGCCAAAAACATTCAGTACTTC.